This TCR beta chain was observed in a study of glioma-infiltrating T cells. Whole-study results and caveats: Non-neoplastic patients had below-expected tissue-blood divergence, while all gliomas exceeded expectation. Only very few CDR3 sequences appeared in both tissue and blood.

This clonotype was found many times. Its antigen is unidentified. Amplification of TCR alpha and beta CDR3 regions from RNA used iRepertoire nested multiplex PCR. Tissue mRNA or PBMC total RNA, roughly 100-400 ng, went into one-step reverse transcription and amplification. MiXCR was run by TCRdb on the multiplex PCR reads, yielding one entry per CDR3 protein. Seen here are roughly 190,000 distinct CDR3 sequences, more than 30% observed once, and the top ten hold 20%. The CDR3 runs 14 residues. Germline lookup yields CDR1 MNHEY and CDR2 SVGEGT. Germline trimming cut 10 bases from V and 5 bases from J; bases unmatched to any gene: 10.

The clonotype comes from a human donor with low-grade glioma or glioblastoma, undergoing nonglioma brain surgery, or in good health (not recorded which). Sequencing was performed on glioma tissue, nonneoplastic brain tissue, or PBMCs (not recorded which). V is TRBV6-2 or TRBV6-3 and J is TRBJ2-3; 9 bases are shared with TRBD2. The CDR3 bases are TGTGCCATCGGTCCAAGCGGGAGGAGAGATACGCAGTATTTT. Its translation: CAIGPSGRRDTQYF.